A selection of T cell receptor beta chains follows, all from one sample in a study of T cell repertoires in cytomegalovirus infection. The antigens these receptors bind are not known. MiXCR, applied by TCRdb to the reads, yields one record per CDR3 protein. The data show 900,000 to 950,000 distinct CDR3 sequences, 31% seen once. Sequencing was performed on cultured CD8+ T cells from PBMCs, taken from culture after CMV antigen stimulation. These receptors all stem from a human donor in good health (CMV status not recorded). Some clones in this sample may be carry-over from other donors' samples. The CDR3 runs from the conserved cysteine through the conserved F or W. The D gene is left open where the match is weak. For some rows the clone size is stated as once, few or many, or as a class when expanded; others skip it.

clone_size j_call d_call v_call cdr3_nt cdr3_aa
- TRBJ1-2 - TRBV7-2 TGTGCCAGCAGCTCAAGGCTCGGCTACACCTTC CASSSRLGYTF
few TRBJ2-7 - TRBV19 TGTGCCAGTACCCAAGGGGGGACAGAGAGCTACGAGCAGTACTTC CASTQGGTESYEQYF
- TRBJ1-5 - TRBV4-1 TGCGCCAGCAGCCAAGTTAGGGGAAAGACTCAGCCCCAGCATTTT CASSQVRGKTQPQHF
- TRBJ2-1 - TRBV6-2/TRBV6-3 TGTGCCAGCAGTTACTGGCTAGCTGACGATGAGCAGTTCTTC CASSYWLADDEQFF
- TRBJ1-2 - TRBV25-1 TGTGCCAGCAGTGAACTCTCAGCTAACTATGGCTACACCTTC CASSELSANYGYTF
- TRBJ2-5 - TRBV4-1 TGCGCCAGCAGCCAGGGGATGGGATACCAAGAGACCCAGTACTTC CASSQGMGYQETQYF
many TRBJ2-1 TRBD2 TRBV7-7 TGTGCTAGCAGCCCACTAGCGGGGGGGGACAATGAGCAGTTCTTC CASSPLAGGDNEQFF
few TRBJ2-1 TRBD1 TRBV5-8 TGTGCCAGCAGCACGGGACAGGACAACAATGAGCAGTTCTTC CASSTGQDNNEQFF
- TRBJ2-1 - TRBV6-5 TGTGCCAGCAGTTACTCAAGGACTTCGTCAAATGAGCAGTTCTTC CASSYSRTSSNEQFF
few TRBJ1-1 - TRBV7-9 TGTGCCAGCAGCTTGGGGACACCCTACGAAGCTTTCTTT CASSLGTPYEAFF
- TRBJ2-5 - TRBV7-6 TGTGCCAGCAGCCTGACAGGGGAGGGTGAGACCCAGTACTTC CASSLTGEGETQYF
- TRBJ1-5 - TRBV28 TGTGCCAGCAGTGAGGTGGGGGCCGAAGATCAGCCCCAGCATTTT CASSEVGAEDQPQHF